This T cell receptor beta chain emerged from a study of response to subunit inactivated influenza vaccine. This clonotype was detected only a few times. TCRdb passed the RT-PCR reads through MiXCR, listing each CDR3 protein once. The sample records 180,000 or so distinct CDR3 sequences, more than 10% being singletons. These data were also filed under a second study, of T cells expressing NK-cell markers. That work states: cDNA encoding TCR beta was synthesized via 5'RACE template switching incorporating UMIs. Several experiments employed an anti-gamma-delta TCR antibody to confine sorting to alpha-beta TCR T cells.

The sample consisted of CD8+ T cells sorted from PBMCs, taken roughly 13 days after vaccination. The sequence derives from a man aged 50-60 years who received an inactivated influenza vaccine.

Written as DNA, the CDR3 is TGTGCCACCAGCAGAGAAGATTTTGAAGCTTTCTTT. Its translation is CATSREDFEAFF. J is TRBJ1-1 and V is TRBV15; D is unresolved. CDR1 LNHNV and CDR2 YYDKDF come from the germline V gene (reference sequence). The CDR3 runs to 12 residues. The germline V and J ends were trimmed by 0 bases and 7 bases, with 6 bases remaining between them.